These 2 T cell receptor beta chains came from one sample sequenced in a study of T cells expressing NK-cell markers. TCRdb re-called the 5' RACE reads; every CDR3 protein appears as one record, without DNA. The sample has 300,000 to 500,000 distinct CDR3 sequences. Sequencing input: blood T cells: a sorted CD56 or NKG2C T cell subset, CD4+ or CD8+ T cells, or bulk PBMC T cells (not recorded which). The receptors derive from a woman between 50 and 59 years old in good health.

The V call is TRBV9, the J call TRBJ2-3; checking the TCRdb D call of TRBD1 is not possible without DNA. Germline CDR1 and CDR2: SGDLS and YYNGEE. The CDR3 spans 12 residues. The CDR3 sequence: CASSDRDPTQYF.

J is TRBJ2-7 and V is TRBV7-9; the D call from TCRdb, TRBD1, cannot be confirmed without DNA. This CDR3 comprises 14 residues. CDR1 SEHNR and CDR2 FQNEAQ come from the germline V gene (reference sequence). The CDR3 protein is CASSSRDSRDEQYF.